The 5 T cell receptor beta chains given below trace back to one sample, sequenced in a study of T cell changes during pregnancy in multiple sclerosis. The protocol was immunoSEQ multiplex PCR, while the TCRdb copy is restricted to in-frame clones and leaves out a portion. The table shows 50,000 to 65,000 clones, with roughly 88% occurring only once. Specimen: peripheral blood, collected in the third trimester of pregnancy. Source of these receptors: a female donor in good health, enrolled as a control in a pregnancy study.

The V gene is TRBV10-3, the J gene TRBJ2-5; perhaps TRBD2 as D (5 bases). The CDR3 is 12 amino acids. V gave up 6 bases and J gave up 5 bases, with 10 bases separating them. Germline V gene sequence: CDR1 ENHRY, CDR2 SYGVKD. The CDR3 reads CAISRGLETQYF. CDR3 sequence (DNA): TGTGCCATCAGCCGGGGTTTGGAGACCCAGTACTTC.

The V and J genes are TRBV5-1 and TRBJ1-2; D gene ambiguous. Germline V gene data show CDR1 as SGHRS and CDR2 as YFSETQ. The CDR3 is 15 residues long. V shed 1 base and J shed 8 bases, with 18 bases lying between them. In DNA, the CDR3 is TGCGCCAGCAGCTTGAGCGGAGATGACTGGGAGGGCTACACCTTC. Its protein product is CASSLSGDDWEGYTF.

This chain connects TRBV13 to TRBJ2-1, with TRBD2 as a possible D gene (6 bases). Trimming shortened V by 5 bases and J by 10 bases, and 12 bases separated the two germline ends. The length of the CDR3 is 12 residues. Germline CDR1 PRHDT, CDR2 FYEKMQ (reference sequence). The CDR3 DNA follows: TGTGCCAGCAGCAAACGGGGGAGGGAGCAGTTCTTC. This translates into CASSKRGREQFF.

The chain has TRBV4-1 and TRBJ2-2; 8 positions match TRBD1. The trim removed 8 bases at V and 2 bases at J, leaving 7 bases unmatched. The germline V gene has CDR1 MGHRA and CDR2 YSYEKL. This CDR3 has 15 amino acids. CDR3 region: CASQNRGANTGELFF. DNA for the CDR3: TGCGCCAGCCAAAACAGGGGGGCAAACACCGGGGAGCTGTTTTTT.

This clone was observed once. The chain joins TRBV5-4 to TRBJ1-1, with D maybe TRBD1 (5 bases). The germline V and J ends were trimmed by 4 bases and 2 bases, with 12 bases remaining between them. CDR1 and CDR2 (germline): SGHNT, YYREEE (reference sequence). The CDR3 extends over 14 amino acids. CDR3 nucleotide sequence: TGTGCCAGCAGCCCGGGGGGGGTAAACACTGAAGCTTTCTTT. Translating gives CASSPGGVNTEAFF.